The 5 T cell receptor beta chains given below trace back to one sample, sequenced in a study of CD8+CD57+ T cells in acquired aplastic anemia. Genomic DNA was employed as the template in profiling TCR beta VDJ and CDR3. TCRdb reanalysed the reads using MiXCR and keeps one entry per CDR3 protein. The sample holds hundreds of thousands of distinct CDR3 sequences, less than 60% seen once. Patients chosen for sequencing had CD8+CD57+ cells that had expanded, as shown by flow cytometry. The sample comprised sorted CD4+, CD8+, or CD8+CD57+ T cells (not recorded which) from PBMCs. The receptors derive from a human donor with aplastic anemia.

In this sample, this clonotype turned up many times. The rearrangement links TRBV12-3 or TRBV12-4 to TRBJ2-7; D is tentatively TRBD1 or TRBD2 (5 bases each). There are 16 residues in the CDR3. The V gene lost 3 bases and the J gene lost 2 bases, with 17 bases spanning the gap. In DNA, the CDR3 is TGTGCCAGCAGTTTTGTAGTGGGGACGGCAACCTACGAGCAGTACTTC. Translated: CASSFVVGTATYEQYF.

The chain combines TRBV18 with TRBJ2-3; perhaps TRBD1 as D (5 bases). This CDR3 is built from 16 residues. The ends were cut back, 6 bases at V and 2 bases at J, with 18 bases in the middle. Germline CDR1 is KGHSH and CDR2 is LQKENI. The CDR3: CASSSGASEHTDTQYF. CDR3 sequence (DNA): TGTGCCAGCTCTTCTGGGGCTTCAGAACACACAGATACGCAGTATTTT.

The sample holds many counts of this clonotype. The chain links TRBV13 to TRBJ2-7; TRBD2 agrees at 7 bases. Germline CDR1 reads PRHDT; CDR2 reads FYEKMQ (reference sequence). The CDR3 totals 13 residues. Losses at the gene ends were 3 bases for V and 4 bases for J; bases not matched to a gene: 3. The CDR3 coding sequence is TGTGCCAGCAGCTTGGGGAGGGGTTACGAGCAGTACTTC. Translation gives CASSLGRGYEQYF.

In its sample, this clonotype was seen many times. V usage is TRBV9 and J usage is TRBJ2-6; D not certain. CDR3 length equals 20 residues. Trimming took 0 bases from V and 0 from J, leaving 19 bases between them. Germline assignment: CDR1 SGDLS and CDR2 YYNGEE. In nucleotides, the CDR3 is TGTGCCAGCAGCGTAGATCAGTTCTTAGGGTCAAACTCTGGGGCCAACGTCCTGACTTTC. Translated: CASSVDQFLGSNSGANVLTF.

This chain joins TRBV25-1 and TRBJ2-5; the D gene could be TRBD1 or TRBD2 (5 bases each). Germline loops: CDR1 MGHDK, CDR2 SYGVNS. This CDR3 is built from 15 residues. V lost 3 bases and J 2 bases, leaving 13 bases between the germline ends. The DNA of the CDR3 is TGTGCCAGCAGTGATCACGGGACGTCACAAGAGACCCAGTACTTC. Amino acids: CASSDHGTSQETQYF.